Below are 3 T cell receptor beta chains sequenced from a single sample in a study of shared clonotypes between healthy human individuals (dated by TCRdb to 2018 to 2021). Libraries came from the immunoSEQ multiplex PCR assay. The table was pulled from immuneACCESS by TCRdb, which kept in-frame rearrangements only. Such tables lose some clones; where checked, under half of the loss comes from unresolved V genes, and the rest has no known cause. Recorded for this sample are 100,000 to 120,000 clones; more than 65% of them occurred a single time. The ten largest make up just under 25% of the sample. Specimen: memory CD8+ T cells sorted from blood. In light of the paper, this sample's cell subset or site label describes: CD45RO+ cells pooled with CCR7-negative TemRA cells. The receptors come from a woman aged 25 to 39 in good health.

Here the CDR3 DNA reads TGTGCCAGCAGGACTACAGGGGAGGGGACCCAGTACTTC. Translation gives CASRTTGEGTQYF. The rearrangement uses TRBV5-6 and TRBJ2-5, with D possibly being TRBD1 or TRBD2 (7 bases each). CDR3 length equals 13 residues. Trimming removed 5 bases at V and 7 bases at J, with 15 bases between. Germline V gene data show CDR1 as SGHDT and CDR2 as YYEEEE.

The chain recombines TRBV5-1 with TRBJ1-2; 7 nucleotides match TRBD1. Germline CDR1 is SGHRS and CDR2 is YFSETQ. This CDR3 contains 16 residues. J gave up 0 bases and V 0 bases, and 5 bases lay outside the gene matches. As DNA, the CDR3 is TGCGCCAGCAGCTTGGTTTGGGACAGAACTAACTATGGCTACACCTTC. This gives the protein CASSLVWDRTNYGYTF.

The CDR3, as DNA: TGTGCCAGCAGTGAAGAACAGAGGCCTAACACCGGGGAGCTGTTTTTT. Its translation: CASSEEQRPNTGELFF. V gene TRBV6-1 combines with J gene TRBJ2-2; D unclear. Germline CDR1 is MNHNS and CDR2 is SASEGT. The CDR3 totals 16 residues. The ends were cut back, 1 base at V and 2 bases at J, with 11 bases in the middle.